These 10 T cell receptor beta chains came from one sample sequenced in a study of spatial heterogeneity in lung cancer. A single record per CDR3 protein comes from TCRdb applying MiXCR to the 5' RACE reads. The data contain 15,000 or so distinct CDR3 sequences, about 14% of them singletons. Time point given: sample taken at primary tumor resection. In each case, whole RNA from tumor, nontumor lung or frozen PBMC was sequenced unsorted. This material consisted of PBMCs, taken at surgery. The receptor source for this set is a male donor with early-stage non-small cell lung cancer.

This clonotype was observed a handful of times. The rearrangement links TRBV27 to TRBJ2-7, with D tentatively TRBD2 (5 bases). The CDR3 contains 14 residues. Germline V gives CDR1 MNHEY, CDR2 SMNVEV (reference sequence). V gave up 5 bases and J gave up 0 bases, with 11 bases separating them. The chain's CDR3 is CASSPRRTSYEQYF. The CDR3 DNA sequence: TGTGCCAGCAGTCCCCGGAGGACCTCCTACGAGCAGTACTTC.

There are many counts of this clonotype. This sequence joins TRBV4-2 and TRBJ1-4, with D unresolved. The CDR3 covers 13 residues. V was clipped by 3 bases and J by 8 bases, with 10 bases between them. Germline CDR1 reads LGHNA; CDR2 reads YNFKEQ. The CDR3 loop reads CASSQAVGEKLFF. The CDR3 nucleotides read TGTGCCAGCAGCCAGGCAGTGGGGGAAAAACTGTTTTTT.

V is TRBV14 and J is TRBJ1-3; D gene unclear. Germline V lookup: CDR1 SGHDN, CDR2 FVKESK. Trimming pared 4 bases from V and 0 bases from J, leaving 13 bases between. This CDR3 has 16 amino acids. CDR3: CASSPYFPYSGNTIYF. CDR3 sequence (DNA): TGTGCCAGCAGCCCGTACTTCCCGTACTCTGGAAACACCATATATTTT.

This clonotype has a handful of counts. The V gene is TRBV3-1, the J gene TRBJ1-1; 7 nucleotides line up with TRBD1. The CDR3 sequence is 18 residues long. Looked up from germline, CDR1 is LGHDT and CDR2 is YNNKEL (reference sequence). V shed 3 bases, J shed 1 base, and the junction held 14 bases outside the gene matches. CDR3 DNA: TGTGCCAGCAGCCAGGATCCGACAGGGTTTGGGGAGAACACTGAAGCTTTCTTT. Its translation is CASSQDPTGFGENTEAFF.

This clonotype counts as large (0.1 to 1%). The V gene is TRBV27, the J gene TRBJ1-2, with TRBD1 as a possible D gene (6 bases). CDR3 size: 14 residues. The germline V and J ends were trimmed by 5 bases and 2 bases, with 12 bases remaining between them. Per germline, CDR1 MNHEY and CDR2 SMNVEV (reference sequence). CDR3 in amino acids: CASSLQGGNYGYTF. CDR3 in DNA: TGTGCCAGCAGTCTACAGGGAGGGAACTATGGCTACACCTTC.

V gene TRBV11-2 combines with J gene TRBJ2-1; possible D gene TRBD1, 7 bases. The CDR3 has 13 amino acids. V lost 8 bases and J 6 bases, leaving 14 bases between the germline ends. The germline V gene has CDR1 SGHAT and CDR2 FQNNGV. As DNA, the CDR3 is TGTGCCAGCGCAAGCCAGGGGGGCAATGAGCAGTTCTTC. As protein: CASASQGGNEQFF.

This clonotype showed up just a few times. The chain uses TRBV6-1 and TRBJ1-5; 8 bases align to TRBD1. V was clipped by 7 bases and J by 6 bases; unmatched bases: 5. CDR3 length: 13 residues. Looked up from germline, CDR1 is MNHNS and CDR2 is SASEGT. The CDR3 sequence: CASMAGGIQPQHF. The CDR3 bases are TGTGCCAGCATGGCAGGGGGCATTCAGCCCCAGCATTTT.

This clonotype was seen many times. The V gene is TRBV5-1, the J gene TRBJ2-4; 8 positions agree with TRBD2. Germline lookup yields CDR1 SGHRS and CDR2 YFSETQ. V trimming: 4 bases; J trimming: 6 bases; junction bases outside the gene matches: 9. The CDR3 is 15 residues long. The CDR3 sequence: CASSDVGLARNIQYF. For the CDR3, the DNA is TGCGCCAGCAGCGATGTCGGACTAGCTCGAAACATTCAGTACTTC.

Only a few counts were recorded for this clonotype. The rearrangement links TRBV5-1 to TRBJ1-4; a weak D match, TRBD1 (5 bases). Trimming cost V 8 bases and J 8 bases, with 19 bases left between them. This CDR3 contains 14 residues. Germline CDR1 is SGHRS and CDR2 is YFSETQ. Here the CDR3 reads CASTYGDSEEKLFF. Here the CDR3 DNA reads TGCGCCAGTACCTATGGCGACAGCGAAGAAAAACTGTTTTTT.

This clonotype was found a few times. J is TRBJ2-5 and V is TRBV12-5, with no clear D. Trimming cost V 2 bases and J 0 bases, with 13 bases left between them. The length of the CDR3 is 16 residues. Germline assignment: CDR1 LGHNT and CDR2 FRNRAP. The CDR3 nucleotides are TGTGCTAGTGGTTTGTACCAGCGCCCACACCAAGAGACCCAGTACTTC. It yields the protein CASGLYQRPHQETQYF.